The 22 T cell receptor beta chains in this list originate from one sample, sequenced in a study of blood T cells in healthy people across ages. Primers used in a second PCR of about 7 to 12 cycles were a sample-barcoded 5' primer and a J-beta primer mix. TCRdb re-called the 5' RACE reads with MiXCR, one entry per CDR3 protein. The sample contains approximately 350,000 distinct CDR3 sequences, approximately 52% of which appear only once. The sample comprised blood. These TCRs come from a man in his 60s in good health.

The gene calls are TRBV27 and TRBJ2-1; D is ambiguous. The germline V gene has CDR1 MNHEY and CDR2 SMNVEV (reference sequence). The length of the CDR3 is 13 residues. The V end lost 6 bases, the J end lost 10 bases, and 16 bases lay between the germline ends. The CDR3 DNA follows: TGTGCCAGCAGCGGAGACCCTTCGACAGAGCAGTTCTTC. It is translated as CASSGDPSTEQFF.

The chain combines TRBV12-3 or TRBV12-4 with TRBJ1-2; D is unresolved. This CDR3 comprises 12 residues. The V end lost 8 bases, the J end lost 13 bases, and 20 bases lay between the germline ends. CDR3 DNA: TGTGCCAGCTGGATTGTGGGCGGTCATCCCACCTTC. The encoded protein is CASWIVGGHPTF.

A few counts support this clonotype. A read error is possible here, since a much larger clone lies one base away. The rearrangement links TRBV7-2 to TRBJ2-7, with 8 bases aligning to TRBD1. The germline V gene has CDR1 SGHTA and CDR2 FQGNSA. After removal of 5 bases from V and 5 bases from J, the junction contained 8 bases not matched to a gene. This CDR3 comprises 14 residues. The CDR3 loop reads CASSARQGYDEQYF. The DNA for the CDR3 is TGTGCCAGCAGCGCGAGACAGGGGTACGACGAGCAGTACTTC. The whole variable domain, filled in from reference TRBV7-2 and TRBJ2-7, reads GAGVSQSPSNKVTEKGKDVELRCDPISGHTALYWYRQSLGQGLEFLIYFQGNSAPDKSGLPSDRFSAERTGGSVSTLTIQRTQQEDSAVYLCASSARQGYDEQYFGPGTRLTVT.

This sequence joins TRBV7-2 and TRBJ2-3, with TRBD2 identical over 11 bases. V shed 3 bases and J 5 bases; nucleotides not matched to a gene: 1. CDR1 and CDR2 (germline): SGHTA, FQGNSA. The CDR3 sequence is 14 residues long. The CDR3 sequence is CASSFGLAGDTQYF. The CDR3 DNA reads as TGTGCCAGCAGCTTCGGACTAGCGGGAGATACGCAGTATTTT. The full variable domain, its missing parts supplied by reference TRBV7-2 and TRBJ2-3, is GAGVSQSPSNKVTEKGKDVELRCDPISGHTALYWYRQSLGQGLEFLIYFQGNSAPDKSGLPSDRFSAERTGGSVSTLTIQRTQQEDSAVYLCASSFGLAGDTQYFGPGTRLTVL.

This clonotype was detected a few times. The chain combines TRBV4-3 with TRBJ1-2; 10 bases line up with TRBD1. The germline gives CDR1 LGHNA, CDR2 YSLEER. The CDR3 covers 15 residues. The ends lost 0 bases at V and 7 bases at J; junction bases unmatched: 5. The CDR3 reads CASSQDRDRGRGYTF. In DNA form, the CDR3 reads TGCGCCAGCAGCCAAGACCGGGACAGGGGACGTGGCTACACCTTC.

This clonotype was seen ten or more times. A much larger clone lies one base from this, so it may be a read error. V usage is TRBV7-3 and J usage is TRBJ2-7; D perhaps matches TRBD2 (6 bases). V was clipped by 5 bases and J by 6 bases, with 14 bases between them. The CDR3 is 13 amino acids. Germline V gene lookup returns CDR1 SGHTA and CDR2 FQGTGA. In DNA form, the CDR3 reads TGTGCCAGCAGCCGCCGGGAGAAGGGCGAGCAGTACTTC. It is translated as CASSRREKGEQYF.

This clonotype has a handful of counts. CDR3: CASIGPVGTQYF. The CDR3 DNA reads as TGCGCCAGTATCGGACCCGTGGGGACCCAGTACTTC. This sequence joins TRBV5-1 and TRBJ2-5; D unresolved. Germline V gene lookup returns CDR1 SGHRS and CDR2 YFSETQ. V dropped 8 bases and J dropped 7 bases, with 15 bases sitting between them. The CDR3 loop spans 12 amino acids. Filled out from reference TRBV5-1 and TRBJ2-5, the complete variable domain reads KAGVTQTPRYLIKTRGQQVTLSCSPISGHRSVSWYQQTPGQGLQFLFEYFSETQRNKGNFPGRFSGRQFSNSRSEMNVSTLELGDSALYLCASIGPVGTQYFGPGTRLLVL.

This clonotype was seen more than once but under ten times. The rearrangement uses TRBV12-3 or TRBV12-4 and TRBJ2-3; TRBD2 might be the D (5 bases). The CDR3 contains 17 residues. V was pared by 3 bases and J by 0 bases, with 16 bases between. The CDR3 is CASSLWAAGGSTDTQYF. The CDR3 DNA reads TGTGCCAGCAGTTTGTGGGCCGCGGGCGGGAGCACAGATACGCAGTATTTT.

The genes are TRBV27 and TRBJ1-2, with D perhaps matching TRBD1 (6 bases). Deletions cut 6 bases from V and 5 bases from J, with 16 bases between. CDR3 length equals 14 residues. Per germline, CDR1 MNHEY and CDR2 SMNVEV (reference sequence). CDR3 DNA: TGTGCCAGCAGCAGGGGCCAGGGGATATATGGCTACACCTTC. Translated: CASSRGQGIYGYTF.

The V call is TRBV28, the J call TRBJ1-6; the match to TRBD1 covers 7 bases. The V gene's germline CDR1 is MDHEN and CDR2 SYDVKM. The CDR3 extends over 16 amino acids. The V gene end was trimmed by 4 bases and the J gene end by 4 bases; junction bases not matched to a gene: 7. CDR3 region: CASSSGQAKYNSPLHF. The CDR3 DNA reads as TGTGCCAGCAGTTCCGGACAGGCTAAATATAATTCACCCCTCCACTTT. Supplemented by reference TRBV28 and TRBJ1-6, the full variable domain reads DVKVTQSSRYLVKRTGEKVFLECVQDMDHENMFWYRQDPGLGLRLIYFSYDVKMKEKGDIPEGYSVSREKKERFSLILESASTNQTSMYLCASSSGQAKYNSPLHFGNGTRLTVT.

V and J are TRBV7-9 and TRBJ2-1, with a weak D call TRBD1 (5 bases). The V gene's germline CDR1 is SEHNR and CDR2 FQNEAQ (reference sequence). V lost 5 bases and J 14 bases, leaving 16 bases between the germline ends. This CDR3 is 12 amino acids long. DNA for the CDR3: TGTGCCAGCAGCCTGGGGTGGGGCAGTGAGTTCTTC. Translating gives CASSLGWGSEFF.

This clonotype occurred once. The V gene is TRBV6-5, the J gene TRBJ2-1, with 11 bases fitting TRBD2. J gave up 6 bases and V 6 bases, and 7 bases lay outside the gene matches. Germline values: CDR1 MNHEY, CDR2 SVGAGI. The CDR3 length is 15 residues. CDR3 sequence reads: CASRNSGGAPNEQFF. The CDR3 bases are TGTGCCAGCAGGAATAGCGGGGGGGCCCCCAATGAGCAGTTCTTC.

This clonotype was seen more than once but under ten times. V and J are TRBV11-2 and TRBJ2-5, with 10 bases lining up with TRBD2. This CDR3 region has 19 residues. In germline, CDR1 is SGHAT, CDR2 FQNNGV. With V trimmed by 2 bases and J by 1 base, 13 bases remained unmatched. The CDR3 sequence: CASSLRRGTGTSVQETQYF. In nucleotides, the CDR3 is TGTGCCAGCAGCTTACGAAGAGGGACCGGGACTAGCGTCCAAGAGACCCAGTACTTC.

This clonotype was counted between two and nine times. This rearrangement joins TRBV18 to TRBJ1-6; D gene uncertain. The CDR3 length is 14 residues. Germline-derived CDR1 and CDR2 are KGHSH and LQKENI. Trimming stripped 3 bases from V and 5 bases from J, with 8 bases between. The CDR3: CASSPRRDNSPLHF. CDR3 DNA sequence: TGTGCCAGCTCACCTAGGAGAGATAATTCACCCCTCCACTTT.

This clonotype has a count of ten or more. The V gene is TRBV11-2, the J gene TRBJ2-3; D may be TRBD1 (5 bases). The CDR3 runs to 16 residues. Germline-derived CDR1 and CDR2 are SGHAT and FQNNGV. Trimming removed 2 bases from V and 4 bases from J, with 16 bases in between. The CDR3, as DNA: TGTGCCAGCAGCTTAAAAGGCCAGGGATGGTCAGATACGCAGTATTTT. Translating gives CASSLKGQGWSDTQYF.

The V call is TRBV27, the J call TRBJ2-6; 8 bases line up with TRBD1. Germline loops: CDR1 MNHEY, CDR2 SMNVEV (reference sequence). Trimming removed 5 bases from V and 2 bases from J; junction bases left unmatched: 8. This CDR3 contains 17 residues. The CDR3 spells CASSQGQGEAGANVLTF. The CDR3, as DNA: TGTGCCAGCAGTCAAGGACAGGGAGAGGCTGGGGCCAACGTCCTGACTTTC.

This clonotype turned up a few times. The chain is built from TRBV29-1 and TRBJ2-7, with 9 bases matching TRBD2. CDR1 is SQVTM, CDR2 ANQGSEA, per germline. Unmatched junction bases numbered 4, after V lost 3 bases and J lost 4 bases. The CDR3 is 13 amino acids. The CDR3 coding sequence is TGCAGCGTTGAGACTAGCGGACTTTACGAGCAGTACTTC. Translated, it gives CSVETSGLYEQYF.

In this sample, this clonotype turned up once. The CDR3 reads CSVGSRHYTGELFF. Here the CDR3 DNA reads TGCAGCGTTGGTAGTCGGCACTACACCGGGGAGCTGTTTTTT. The chain uses TRBV29-1 and TRBJ2-2; D is unresolved. Germline V gene data show CDR1 as SQVTM and CDR2 as ANQGSEA. Trimming took 4 bases from V and 3 from J, leaving 12 bases between them. This CDR3 has 14 amino acids.

The chain recombines TRBV6-1 with TRBJ1-6; D gene ambiguous. Trimming stripped 9 bases from V and 9 bases from J, with 15 bases between. Germline V lookup: CDR1 MNHNS, CDR2 SASEGT. The CDR3 runs 13 residues. CDR3 DNA: TGTGCCAGGCCCACCGAAGCCCTTTCACCCCTCCACTTT. Its protein is CARPTEALSPLHF.

Only a few counts were recorded for this clonotype. The chain is built from TRBV5-1 and TRBJ2-6, with D unclear. This CDR3 region has 15 residues. V lost 4 bases, J lost 0 bases, and 8 bases lay in between. Per the germline V gene, CDR1 is SGHRS and CDR2 is YFSETQ. The DNA of the CDR3 is TGCGCCAGCAGCACCGGAATCTCTGGGGCCAACGTCCTGACTTTC. It translates to CASSTGISGANVLTF. The full variable domain, in which reference TRBV5-1 and TRBJ2-6 provide the parts outside the CDR3, is KAGVTQTPRYLIKTRGQQVTLSCSPISGHRSVSWYQQTPGQGLQFLFEYFSETQRNKGNFPGRFSGRQFSNSRSEMNVSTLELGDSALYLCASSTGISGANVLTFGAGSRLTVL.

This clonotype was found once. A junction end diverges from the germline sequence, so it may reflect a read error. V gene TRBV7-2 combines with J gene TRBJ2-1, with D possibly being TRBD1 (6 bases). CDR1 and CDR2 from the germline V gene are SGHTA and FQGNSA. The CDR3 totals 14 residues. DNA of the CDR3: TGTGTCAGCAGCTTAGACAGGCGGGTGGATGAGCAGTTCTTC. Translating gives CVSSLDRRVDEQFF.

The chain recombines TRBV10-3 with TRBJ2-1; 7 positions agree with TRBD2. CDR3 length: 16 residues. After removal of 4 bases from V and 6 bases from J, the junction contained 12 bases not matched to a gene. Germline V CDR1 and CDR2: ENHRY, SYGVKD. For the CDR3, the DNA is TGTGCCATCAGTGGCAACAGTGGGGCGGGAGCCAATGAGCAGTTCTTC. Amino acid sequence: CAISGNSGAGANEQFF.